A single sample is the source of the 13 T cell receptor beta chains below, sequenced in a study of shared clonotypes between healthy human individuals (TCRdb year 2020). Library creation used the immunoSEQ multiplex PCR assay. The clones in this table, taken by TCRdb from immuneACCESS, are in-frame only. Not every clone is retained; where verified, under half of the shortfall comes from an unresolved V gene, and the cause of the rest is unknown. In all, the sample holds under 1,100,000 clones, and about 77% of those were seen once. Of the sample, around 1.4% is held by the ten largest clones. Sequencing was carried out using memory CD4+ T cells sorted from blood. The cell subset or site tag for this specimen amounts to: CD45RA-negative fraction. The receptors shown here come from a man aged 18 to 29 in good health.

The rearrangement links TRBV6-5 to TRBJ1-6; D remains unclear. CDR1 is MNHEY and CDR2 is SVGAGI in the germline V gene. Trimming removed 0 bases from V and 7 bases from J, with 10 bases in between. This CDR3 contains 15 residues. The CDR3 nucleotides read TGTGCCAGCAGTTACTCGGGAAGTGCAAATTCACCCCTCCACTTT. It is translated as CASSYSGSANSPLHF.

V is TRBV2 and J is TRBJ2-2; TRBD1 matches 8 bases. Trimming removed 5 bases from V and 7 bases from J; junction bases left unmatched: 3. The CDR3 is made up of 13 amino acids. Germline CDR1 is SNHLY and CDR2 is FYNNEI. The CDR3 DNA sequence: TGTGCCAGCAGTTCAGGGGGCGGCGGGGAGCTGTTTTTT. Encoded protein: CASSSGGGGELFF.

This chain joins TRBV18 and TRBJ1-2; maybe TRBD1 (5 bases). The CDR3 has 13 amino acids. The germline CDR1 and CDR2 sequences are KGHSH and LQKENI. Trimming removed 0 bases from V and 5 bases from J, with 7 bases in between. For the CDR3, the DNA is TGTGCCAGCTCACCACCAGCAGGGTATGGCTACACCTTC. Amino acids: CASSPPAGYGYTF.

This sequence joins TRBV2 and TRBJ2-7, with D perhaps being TRBD1 or TRBD2 (5 bases each). The germline gives CDR1 SNHLY, CDR2 FYNNEI. This CDR3 region has 12 residues. The V and J ends lost 5 bases and 6 bases respectively, with 11 bases between them. For the CDR3, the DNA is TGTGCCAGCAGTTACGGGGCTCGCGAGCAGTACTTC. Its translation: CASSYGAREQYF.

DNA of the CDR3: TGTGCCAGCAGCTTAAGTTTAGAGACCCAGTACTTC. Amino acid sequence: CASSLSLETQYF. The gene calls are TRBV7-6 and TRBJ2-5; no clear D gene. The CDR3 totals 12 residues. CDR1 and CDR2 from the germline V gene are SGHVS and FNYEAQ. V lost 2 bases, J lost 4 bases, and 5 bases lay in between.

The chain has TRBV2 and TRBJ1-2; possible D gene TRBD1, 6 bases. CDR1 and CDR2 from the germline V gene are SNHLY and FYNNEI. The V end lost 3 bases, the J end lost 7 bases, and 18 bases lay between the germline ends. The CDR3 spans 15 residues. CDR3 bases: TGTGCCAGCAGTGAGACCGGGACAACGATTGCTGGCTACACCTTC. Translating gives CASSETGTTIAGYTF.

This clone was found once. The CDR3 bases are TGTGCCAGCAGCCCAGGGGACATCATGAATCAGCCCCAGCATTTT. Its translation: CASSPGDIMNQPQHF. The V gene is TRBV5-5, the J gene TRBJ1-5; possibly TRBD1 for D (6 bases). The V gene lost 4 bases and the J gene lost 4 bases, with 15 bases spanning the gap. Germline V lookup: CDR1 SGHKS, CDR2 YYEKEE (reference sequence). CDR3 size: 15 residues.

The chain uses TRBV27 and TRBJ2-1; D may be TRBD1 (5 bases). The ends were cut back, 6 bases at V and 4 bases at J, with 16 bases in the middle. CDR3 length: 15 residues. CDR1 and CDR2 (germline): MNHEY, SMNVEV (reference sequence). The CDR3 loop is CASRLRPDSYNEQFF. The CDR3 nucleotides read TGTGCCAGCAGATTACGTCCTGACAGTTACAATGAGCAGTTCTTC.

The gene calls are TRBV6-6 and TRBJ1-6, with 9 nucleotides matching TRBD1. Germline V gives CDR1 MNHNY, CDR2 SVGAGI (reference sequence). Trimming took 7 bases from V and 8 from J; bases not matched to a gene: 6. The length of the CDR3 is 14 residues. The CDR3 reads CASTWDREYSPLHF. The CDR3, as DNA: TGTGCCAGCACCTGGGACAGGGAGTATTCACCCCTCCACTTT.

There are a few counts of this clone. The genes are TRBV5-1 and TRBJ2-5, with D unresolved. Trimming stripped 4 bases from V and 5 bases from J, with 9 bases between. This CDR3 is 12 amino acids long. The germline V gene has CDR1 SGHRS and CDR2 YFSETQ. CDR3 region: CASSDIQETQYF. The CDR3 coding sequence is TGCGCCAGCAGCGATATTCAGGAGACCCAGTACTTC.

The gene calls are TRBV11-3 and TRBJ2-2; D possibly corresponds to TRBD1 (5 bases). Germline loops: CDR1 SGHNT, CDR2 YENEEA. The CDR3 is made up of 14 amino acids. V was pared by 2 bases and J by 6 bases, with 10 bases between. The CDR3 sequence is CASSLSGFAGELFF. The CDR3 DNA is TGTGCCAGCAGCTTATCAGGGTTTGCCGGGGAGCTGTTTTTT. The full variable domain, with the rest looked up from reference TRBV11-3 and TRBJ2-2, is EAGVVQSPRYKIIEKKQPVAFWCNPISGHNTLYWYLQNLGQGPELLIRYENEEAVDDSQLPKDRFSAERLKGVDSTLKIQPAELGDSAVYLCASSLSGFAGELFFGEGSRLTVL.

The V and J genes are TRBV5-1 and TRBJ2-2; D possibly uses TRBD1 or TRBD2 (5 bases each). Per the germline V gene, CDR1 is SGHRS and CDR2 is YFSETQ. The CDR3 is 16 residues long. Between the trimmed V and J ends, which lost 0 bases and 5 bases, there was a span of 14 bases. The CDR3 DNA reads TGCGCCAGCAGCTTGGGTAACAGCTGGGGGACCGGGGAGCTGTTTTTT. It yields the protein CASSLGNSWGTGELFF.

V and J are TRBV5-1 and TRBJ1-1; no definite D call. CDR1 and CDR2 from the germline V gene are SGHRS and YFSETQ. The CDR3 has 13 residues. The ends were cut back, 2 bases at V and 11 bases at J, with 16 bases in the middle. The CDR3 is CASSLNDNHGAFF. Here the CDR3 DNA reads TGCGCCAGCAGCTTAAATGACAATCATGGTGCTTTCTTT.